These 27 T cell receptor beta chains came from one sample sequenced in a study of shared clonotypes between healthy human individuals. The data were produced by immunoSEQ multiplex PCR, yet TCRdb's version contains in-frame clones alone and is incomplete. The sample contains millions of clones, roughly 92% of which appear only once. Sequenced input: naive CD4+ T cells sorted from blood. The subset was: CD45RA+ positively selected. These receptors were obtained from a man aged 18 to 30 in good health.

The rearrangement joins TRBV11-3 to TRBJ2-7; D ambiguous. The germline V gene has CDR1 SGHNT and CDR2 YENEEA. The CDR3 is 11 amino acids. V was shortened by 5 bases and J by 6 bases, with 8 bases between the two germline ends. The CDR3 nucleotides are TGTGCCAGCAGCCCACGACCCGAGCAGTACTTC. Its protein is CASSPRPEQYF.

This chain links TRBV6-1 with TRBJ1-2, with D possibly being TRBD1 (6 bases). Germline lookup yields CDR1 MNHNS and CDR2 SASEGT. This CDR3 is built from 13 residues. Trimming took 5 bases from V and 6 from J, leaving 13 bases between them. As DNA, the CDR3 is TGTGCCAGCAGTCCTTCGGGGGCGAATGGCTACACCTTC. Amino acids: CASSPSGANGYTF.

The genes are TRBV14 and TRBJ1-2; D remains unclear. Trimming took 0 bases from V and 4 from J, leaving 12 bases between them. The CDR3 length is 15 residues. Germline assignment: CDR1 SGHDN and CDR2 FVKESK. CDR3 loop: CASSQESVALYGYTF. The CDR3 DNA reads TGTGCCAGCAGCCAAGAATCGGTGGCCCTCTATGGCTACACCTTC.

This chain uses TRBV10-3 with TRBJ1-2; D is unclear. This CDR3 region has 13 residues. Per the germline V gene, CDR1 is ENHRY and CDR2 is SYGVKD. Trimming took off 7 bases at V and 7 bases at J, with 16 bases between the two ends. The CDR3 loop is CAIKKDPSSGYTF. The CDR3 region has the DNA TGTGCCATCAAGAAAGACCCCTCCAGTGGCTACACCTTC.

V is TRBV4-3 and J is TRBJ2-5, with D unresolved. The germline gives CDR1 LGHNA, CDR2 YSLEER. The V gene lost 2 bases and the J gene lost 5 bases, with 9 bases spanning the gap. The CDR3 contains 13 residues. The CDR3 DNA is TGCGCCAGCAGCCAACTACATGGGGAGACCCAGTACTTC. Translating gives CASSQLHGETQYF.

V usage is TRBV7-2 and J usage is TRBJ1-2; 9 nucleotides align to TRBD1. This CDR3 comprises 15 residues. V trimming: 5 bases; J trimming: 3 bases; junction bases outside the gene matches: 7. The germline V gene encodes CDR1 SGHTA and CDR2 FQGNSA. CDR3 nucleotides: TGTGCCAGCAGCAATCCTGGACAGGGGCACTATGGCTACACCTTC. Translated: CASSNPGQGHYGYTF. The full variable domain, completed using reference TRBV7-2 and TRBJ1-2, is GAGVSQSPSNKVTEKGKDVELRCDPISGHTALYWYRQSLGQGLEFLIYFQGNSAPDKSGLPSDRFSAERTGGSVSTLTIQRTQQEDSAVYLCASSNPGQGHYGYTFGSGTRLTVV.

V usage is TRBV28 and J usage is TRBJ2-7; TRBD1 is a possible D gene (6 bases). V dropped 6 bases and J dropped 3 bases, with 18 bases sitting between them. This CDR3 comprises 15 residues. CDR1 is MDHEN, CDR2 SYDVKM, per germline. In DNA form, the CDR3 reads TGTGCCAGCAGAACTCCCACCGGGACAAACTACGAGCAGTACTTC. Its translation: CASRTPTGTNYEQYF.

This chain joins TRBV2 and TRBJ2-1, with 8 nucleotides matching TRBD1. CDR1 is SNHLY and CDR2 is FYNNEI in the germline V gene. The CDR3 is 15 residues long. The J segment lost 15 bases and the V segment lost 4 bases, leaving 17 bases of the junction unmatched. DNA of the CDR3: TGTGCCAGCAGTGCAGCTTTTTCAGGGGGCCGAAGTCTGTTCTTC. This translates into CASSAAFSGGRSLFF.

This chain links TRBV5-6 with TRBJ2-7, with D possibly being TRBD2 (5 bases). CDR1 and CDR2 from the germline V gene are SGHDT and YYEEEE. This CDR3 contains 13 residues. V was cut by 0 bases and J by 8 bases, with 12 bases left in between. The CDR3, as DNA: TGTGCCAGCAGCTTGGGACTTGACGGGAAGCAGTACTTC. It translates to CASSLGLDGKQYF. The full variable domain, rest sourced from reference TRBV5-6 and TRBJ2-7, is DAGVTQSPTHLIKTRGQQVTLRCSPKSGHDTVSWYQQALGQGPQFIFQYYEEEERQRGNFPDRFSGHQFPNYSSELNVNALLLGDSALYLCASSLGLDGKQYFGPGTRLTVT.

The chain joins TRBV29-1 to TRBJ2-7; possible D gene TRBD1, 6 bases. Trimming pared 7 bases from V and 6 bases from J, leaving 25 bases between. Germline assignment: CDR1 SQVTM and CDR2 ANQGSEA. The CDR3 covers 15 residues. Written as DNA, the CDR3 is TGCAGCGCCGCCCCAGGGGATACTAACTCGGGCGAGCAGTACTTC. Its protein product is CSAAPGDTNSGEQYF.

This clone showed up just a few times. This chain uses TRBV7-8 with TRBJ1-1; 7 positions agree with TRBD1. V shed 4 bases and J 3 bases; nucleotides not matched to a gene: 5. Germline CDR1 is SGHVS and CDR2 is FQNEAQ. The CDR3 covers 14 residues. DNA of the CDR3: TGTGCCAGCAGCTCACAGGGGCTAGACACTGAAGCTTTCTTT. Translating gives CASSSQGLDTEAFF.

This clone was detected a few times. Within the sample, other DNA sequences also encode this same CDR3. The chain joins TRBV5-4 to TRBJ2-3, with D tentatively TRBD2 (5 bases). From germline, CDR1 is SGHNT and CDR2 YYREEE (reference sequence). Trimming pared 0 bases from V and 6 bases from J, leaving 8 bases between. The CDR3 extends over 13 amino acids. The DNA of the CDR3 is TGTGCCAGCAGCTTGGCCGGGGTGGATACGCAGTATTTT. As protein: CASSLAGVDTQYF.

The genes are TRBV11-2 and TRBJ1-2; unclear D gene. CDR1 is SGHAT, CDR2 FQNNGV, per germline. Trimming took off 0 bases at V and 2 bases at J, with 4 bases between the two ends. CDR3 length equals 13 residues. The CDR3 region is CASSLERNYGYTF. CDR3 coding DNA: TGTGCCAGCAGCTTAGAGCGGAACTATGGCTACACCTTC.

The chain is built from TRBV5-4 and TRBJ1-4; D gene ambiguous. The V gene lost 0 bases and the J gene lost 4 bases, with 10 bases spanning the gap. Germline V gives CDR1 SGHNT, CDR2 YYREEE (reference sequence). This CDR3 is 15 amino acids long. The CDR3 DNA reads TGTGCCAGCAGCTTGGTCGGGTTTGGTAATGAAAAACTGTTTTTT. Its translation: CASSLVGFGNEKLFF.

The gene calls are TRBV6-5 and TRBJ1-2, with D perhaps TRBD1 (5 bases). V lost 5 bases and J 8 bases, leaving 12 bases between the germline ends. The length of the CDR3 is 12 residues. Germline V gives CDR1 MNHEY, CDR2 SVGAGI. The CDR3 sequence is CASSRQSGGYTF. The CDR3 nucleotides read TGTGCCAGCAGTCGACAGTCCGGAGGCTACACCTTC.

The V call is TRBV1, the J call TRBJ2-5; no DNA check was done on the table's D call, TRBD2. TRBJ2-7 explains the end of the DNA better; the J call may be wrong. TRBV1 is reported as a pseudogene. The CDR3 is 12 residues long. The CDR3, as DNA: TGCACCAGTCCACTTGCGGGCGACGAGCAGTACTTC. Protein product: CTSPLAGDEQYF.

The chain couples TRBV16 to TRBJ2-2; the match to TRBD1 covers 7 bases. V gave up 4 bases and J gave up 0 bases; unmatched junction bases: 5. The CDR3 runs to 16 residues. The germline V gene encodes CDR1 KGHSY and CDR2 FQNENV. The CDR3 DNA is TGTGCCAGCAGCCGTACAGGGGCTACGAACACCGGGGAGCTGTTTTTT. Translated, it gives CASSRTGATNTGELFF. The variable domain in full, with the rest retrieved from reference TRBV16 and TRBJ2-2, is GEEVAQTPKHLVRGEGQKAKLYCAPIKGHSYVFWYQQVLKNEFKFLISFQNENVFDETGMPKERFSAKCLPNSPCSLEIQATKLEDSAVYFCASSRTGATNTGELFFGEGSRLTVL.

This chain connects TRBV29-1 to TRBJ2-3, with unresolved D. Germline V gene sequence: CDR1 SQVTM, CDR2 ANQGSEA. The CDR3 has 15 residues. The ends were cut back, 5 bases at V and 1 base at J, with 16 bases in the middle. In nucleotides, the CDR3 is TGCAGCGTTCCGGACCCTCGGGTCGGCACAGATACGCAGTATTTT. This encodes CSVPDPRVGTDTQYF.

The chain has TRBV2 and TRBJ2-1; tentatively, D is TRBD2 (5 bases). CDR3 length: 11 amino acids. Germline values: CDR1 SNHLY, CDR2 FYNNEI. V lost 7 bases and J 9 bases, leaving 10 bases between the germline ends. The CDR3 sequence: CASTSRPEQFF. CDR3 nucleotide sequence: TGTGCCAGCACTAGCCGGCCTGAGCAGTTCTTC. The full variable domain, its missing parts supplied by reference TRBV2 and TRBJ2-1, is EPEVTQTPSHQVTQMGQEVILRCVPISNHLYFYWYRQILGQKVEFLVSFYNNEISEKSEIFDDQFSVERPDGSNFTLKIRSTKLEDSAMYFCASTSRPEQFFGPGTRLTVL.

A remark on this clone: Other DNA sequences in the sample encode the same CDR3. The DNA for the CDR3 is TGCGCCAGCAGCCGAACTAGCGGAGCCTACAATGAGCAGTTCTTC. Residues: CASSRTSGAYNEQFF. The chain has TRBV4-1 and TRBJ2-1, with TRBD2 matching 8 bases. Germline V gene lookup returns CDR1 MGHRA and CDR2 YSYEKL. The CDR3 spans 15 residues. J gave up 2 bases and V 4 bases, and 4 bases lay outside the gene matches.

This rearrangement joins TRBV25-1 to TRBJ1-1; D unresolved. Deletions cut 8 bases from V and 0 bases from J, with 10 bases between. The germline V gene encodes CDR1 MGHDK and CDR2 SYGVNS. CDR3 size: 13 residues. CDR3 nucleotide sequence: TGTGCCAGCGGTTCGTGGGTGAACACTGAAGCTTTCTTT. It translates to CASGSWVNTEAFF. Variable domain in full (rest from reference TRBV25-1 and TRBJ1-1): EADIYQTPRYLVIGTGKKITLECSQTMGHDKMYWYQQDPGMELHLIHYSYGVNSTEKGDLSSESTVSRIRTEHFPLTLESARPSHTSQYLCASGSWVNTEAFFGQGTRLTVV.

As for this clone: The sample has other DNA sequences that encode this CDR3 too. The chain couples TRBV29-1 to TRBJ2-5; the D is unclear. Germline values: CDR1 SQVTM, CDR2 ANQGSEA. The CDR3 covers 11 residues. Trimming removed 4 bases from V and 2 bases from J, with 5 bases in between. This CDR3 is CSVGGQETQYF. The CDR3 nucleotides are TGCAGCGTTGGAGGACAAGAGACCCAGTACTTC.

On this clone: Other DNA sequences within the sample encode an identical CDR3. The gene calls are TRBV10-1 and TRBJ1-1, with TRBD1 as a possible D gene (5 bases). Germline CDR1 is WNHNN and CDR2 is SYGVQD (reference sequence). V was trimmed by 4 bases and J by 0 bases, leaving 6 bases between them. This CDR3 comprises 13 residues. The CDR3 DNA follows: TGCGCCAGCAGTGGACAGATGAACACTGAAGCTTTCTTT. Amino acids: CASSGQMNTEAFF.

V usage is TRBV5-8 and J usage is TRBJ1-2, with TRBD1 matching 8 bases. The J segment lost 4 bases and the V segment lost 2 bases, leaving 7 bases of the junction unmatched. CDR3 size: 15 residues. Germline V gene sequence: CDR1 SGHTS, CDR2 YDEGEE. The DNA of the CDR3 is TGTGCCAGCAGCTTAGGTTTAGGACAGGGCTATGGCTACACCTTC. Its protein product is CASSLGLGQGYGYTF. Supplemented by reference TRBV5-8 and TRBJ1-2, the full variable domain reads EAGVTQSPTHLIKTRGQQATLRCSPISGHTSVYWYQQALGLGLQFLLWYDEGEERNRGNFPPRFSGRQFPNYSSELNVNALELEDSALYLCASSLGLGQGYGYTFGSGTRLTVV.

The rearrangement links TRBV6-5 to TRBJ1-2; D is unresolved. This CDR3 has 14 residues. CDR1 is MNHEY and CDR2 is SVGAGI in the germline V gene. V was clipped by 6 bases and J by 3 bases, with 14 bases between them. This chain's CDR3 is CASSPGGLYYGYTF. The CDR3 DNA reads TGTGCCAGCAGCCCCGGCGGACTATACTATGGCTACACCTTC.

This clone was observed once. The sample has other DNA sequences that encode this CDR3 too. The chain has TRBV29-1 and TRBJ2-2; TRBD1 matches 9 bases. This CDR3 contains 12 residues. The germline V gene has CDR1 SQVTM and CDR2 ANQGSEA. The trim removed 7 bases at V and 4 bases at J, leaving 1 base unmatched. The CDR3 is CSAGQGTGELFF. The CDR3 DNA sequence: TGCAGCGCGGGACAGGGCACCGGGGAGCTGTTTTTT.

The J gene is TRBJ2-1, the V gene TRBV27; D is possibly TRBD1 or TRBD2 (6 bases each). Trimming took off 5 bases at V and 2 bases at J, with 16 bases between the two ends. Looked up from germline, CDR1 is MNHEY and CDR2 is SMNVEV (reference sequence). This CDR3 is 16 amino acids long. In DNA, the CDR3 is TGTGCCAGCAGTAAGGGGGGCCCTCAACCCTACAATGAGCAGTTCTTC. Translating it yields CASSKGGPQPYNEQFF.